This T cell receptor beta chain was observed in a study of CD8 T cells in ankylosing spondylitis. Findings and limits, study-wide: Blood of patients with ankylosing spondylitis appeared to be characterized by a TCR beta motif of several highly homologous variants. From matched ankylosing spondylitis synovial fluid, disease-linked clones were reportedly recovered at significantly enriched levels. Earlier reports found some motif variants in synovial fluid and blood in reactive arthritis. Disease-linked clones bore a CD8+ phenotype and were relatively rare in peripheral blood.

Deletions cut 5 bases from V and 0 bases from J, with 14 bases between. Looked up from germline, CDR1 is LNHNV and CDR2 is YYDKDF (reference sequence). CDR3 size: 17 residues. Points on this clonotype: Its cognate antigen is unknown.

A single record per CDR3 protein comes from TCRdb applying MiXCR to the 5' RACE reads. The data hold about 340,000 distinct CDR3 sequences, with roughly 14% observed a single time. The chain is built from TRBV15 and TRBJ2-6; D uncertain. Input material: blood, either unsorted or a sorted T cell fraction (not recorded which). The sequence derives from a male donor with ankylosing spondylitis or in good health (not recorded which). CDR3 region: CATSRPGLSSGANVLTF. The CDR3, as DNA: TGTGCCACCAGCCGCCCGGGCCTCAGCTCTGGGGCCAACGTCCTGACTTTC.